A single sample is the source of the 5 T cell receptor beta chains below, sequenced in a study of blood T cell repertoires in COVID-19. Assay: immunoSEQ multiplex PCR; the TCRdb copy retains only in-frame clones and omits some. This sample has about 170,000 clones, with 84% found just once. Material for sequencing was peripheral blood. The receptors shown here come from a man between 35 and 55 years old who had recovered from COVID-19.

The gene calls are TRBV11-2 and TRBJ2-7; TRBD2 agrees at 11 bases. The CDR3 is 17 amino acids. Germline-derived CDR1 and CDR2 are SGHAT and FQNNGV. The trim removed 0 bases at V and 4 bases at J, leaving 8 bases unmatched. The CDR3 protein is CASSLEGTSGTRYEQYF. The CDR3 DNA is TGTGCCAGCAGCTTAGAGGGGACTAGCGGTACCAGATACGAGCAGTACTTC. The full variable domain, rest sourced from reference TRBV11-2 and TRBJ2-7, is EAGVAQSPRYKIIEKRQSVAFWCNPISGHATLYWYQQILGQGPKLLIQFQNNGVVDDSQLPKDRFSAERLKGVDSTLKIQPAKLEDSAVYLCASSLEGTSGTRYEQYFGPGTRLTVT.

The chain combines TRBV18 with TRBJ1-1; possibly TRBD1 for D (5 bases). The V gene's germline CDR1 is KGHSH and CDR2 LQKENI. Trimming stripped 1 base from V and 8 bases from J, with 11 bases between. The CDR3 totals 13 residues. The CDR3 is CASSPQGSGEAFF. CDR3 DNA: TGTGCCAGCTCACCACAGGGGTCCGGGGAAGCTTTCTTT.

This sequence joins TRBV5-1 and TRBJ2-1; D not certain. CDR3 length: 18 amino acids. Germline V CDR1 and CDR2: SGHRS, YFSETQ. V was clipped by 0 bases and J by 0 bases, with 16 bases between them. For the CDR3, the DNA is TGCGCCAGCAGCTTGGAACTTGGCGGCAAAAGCTCCTACAATGAGCAGTTCTTC. Its protein is CASSLELGGKSSYNEQFF.

The chain combines TRBV11-2 with TRBJ2-7; D is perhaps TRBD2 (6 bases). Trimming took 0 bases from V and 4 from J, leaving 10 bases between them. In germline, CDR1 is SGHAT, CDR2 FQNNGV. This CDR3 has 14 amino acids. CDR3 bases: TGTGCCAGCAGCTTAGAAGCGGGCCTGTACGAGCAGTACTTC. Residues: CASSLEAGLYEQYF.

This chain connects TRBV4-3 to TRBJ2-3; tentatively, D is TRBD2 (6 bases). The length of the CDR3 is 17 residues. CDR1 is LGHNA and CDR2 is YSLEER in the germline V gene. Trimming shortened V by 0 bases and J by 6 bases, and 19 bases separated the two germline ends. The CDR3 reads CASSQDAGKRYGDTQYF. CDR3 DNA sequence: TGCGCCAGCAGCCAAGACGCGGGGAAGAGGTACGGGGATACGCAGTATTTT.